Shown below are 9 T cell receptor beta chains from a single sample sequenced in a study of control samples from healthy donors and cancer patients. Clones were read by immunoSEQ multiplex PCR, and TCRdb kept only the in-frame ones, dropping some. The table lists 90,000 to 100,000 clones, 90% of them singletons. Sequenced: blood. All receptors come from a young woman in good health.

In this sample, this clone turned up once. V and J are TRBV5-1 and TRBJ1-4; tentative D call: TRBD1 (6 bases). Trimming cost V 2 bases and J 8 bases, with 13 bases left between them. This CDR3 spans 14 amino acids. Germline CDR1 is SGHRS and CDR2 is YFSETQ. The CDR3 protein is CASSLNREEEKLFF. As DNA, the CDR3 is TGCGCCAGCAGCTTAAACAGGGAGGAGGAAAAACTGTTTTTT.

The gene calls are TRBV7-9 and TRBJ2-7, with TRBD1 matching over 12 bases. Per germline, CDR1 SEHNR and CDR2 FQNEAQ (reference sequence). The CDR3 is 15 residues long. The J segment lost 5 bases and the V segment lost 5 bases, leaving 7 bases of the junction unmatched. In DNA, the CDR3 is TGTGCCAGCAGCCCTCGGGACAGGGGGCTCCACGAGCAGTACTTC. This encodes CASSPRDRGLHEQYF.

The chain joins TRBV5-1 to TRBJ2-1; 10 bases match TRBD1. The CDR3 spans 17 residues. The V gene end was trimmed by 0 bases and the J gene end by 8 bases; junction bases not matched to a gene: 11. Per the germline V gene, CDR1 is SGHRS and CDR2 is YFSETQ. The CDR3 nucleotides are TGCGCCAGCAGCTTGGATGGTCGACAGGGGGCAGGCTATGAGCAGTTCTTC. Translation gives CASSLDGRQGAGYEQFF.

The chain links TRBV6-5 to TRBJ1-4, with D unclear. The germline V and J ends were trimmed by 6 bases and 7 bases, with 12 bases remaining between them. This CDR3 has 13 amino acids. Germline loops: CDR1 MNHEY, CDR2 SVGAGI. The CDR3 protein is CASRQAGSEKLFF. The DNA of the CDR3 is TGTGCCAGCAGGCAAGCTGGGAGTGAAAAACTGTTTTTT.

The CDR3 DNA reads as TGCGCCAGCAGCTTGTACAGGGAAGGGAACACTGAAGCTTTCTTT. Protein: CASSLYREGNTEAFF. The gene calls are TRBV5-1 and TRBJ1-1, with D perhaps matching TRBD1 (6 bases). This CDR3 region has 15 residues. Germline V lookup: CDR1 SGHRS, CDR2 YFSETQ. Between the trimmed V and J ends, which lost 1 base and 1 base, there was a span of 11 bases.

The chain couples TRBV5-6 to TRBJ2-7; possibly TRBD1 for D (6 bases). CDR1 is SGHDT and CDR2 is YYEEEE in the germline V gene. This CDR3 spans 12 amino acids. Trimming pared 0 bases from V and 6 bases from J, leaving 7 bases between. Written as DNA, the CDR3 is TGTGCCAGCAGCTTGGAGGGGGTCGAGCAGTACTTC. Its translation is CASSLEGVEQYF.

The chain recombines TRBV7-9 with TRBJ1-2; D gene unclear. Looked up from germline, CDR1 is SEHNR and CDR2 is FQNEAQ (reference sequence). The CDR3 has 15 residues. V was shortened by 1 base and J by 4 bases, with 13 bases between the two germline ends. The CDR3 is CASSLVGGQFYGYTF. The DNA of the CDR3 is TGTGCCAGCAGCTTAGTGGGAGGGCAATTCTATGGCTACACCTTC.

This chain joins TRBV2 and TRBJ1-1; D is possibly TRBD1 (5 bases). Trimming stripped 8 bases from V and 2 bases from J, with 12 bases between. The CDR3 extends over 13 amino acids. Looked up from germline, CDR1 is SNHLY and CDR2 is FYNNEI. The CDR3 reads CASFRGKNTEAFF. The CDR3 coding sequence is TGTGCCAGCTTTCGGGGGAAAAACACTGAAGCTTTCTTT.

The chain links TRBV7-9 to TRBJ1-2, with D uncertain. Germline assignment: CDR1 SEHNR and CDR2 FQNEAQ (reference sequence). The length of the CDR3 is 17 residues. The germline V and J ends were trimmed by 0 bases and 5 bases, with 19 bases remaining between them. The CDR3 coding sequence is TGTGCCAGCAGCTTAGCGCCTTGGGGAGAGGTTGGATATGGCTACACCTTC. Its protein is CASSLAPWGEVGYGYTF.